The next 29 T cell receptor beta chains were all read from a single sample in a study of beta chain features in type 1 diabetes. Study conclusions and caveats: For Type 1 diabetes patients, all four CD4+ subsets carried TCRB CDR3s that were moderately but significantly shorter.

The isolated RNA, all of it, was reverse transcribed, so expressed TCRB transcripts were what got sequenced. Some clones are missing from TCRdb's copy, which holds only in-frame ones; the method was immunoSEQ multiplex PCR. This sample has more than 95,000 clones, with roughly 17% found just once. No antigens are known for them. The sequencing sample was made of central memory CD4+ T cells from blood. The receptors originated from a man aged 18-30 years with type 1 diabetes.

This clone was detected only a few times. This chain links TRBV7-2 with TRBJ2-7, with unresolved D. V lost 1 base and J 0 bases, leaving 7 bases between the germline ends. The CDR3 extends over 14 amino acids. From germline, CDR1 is SGHTA and CDR2 FQGNSA. The CDR3 loop is CASSLVTVSYEQYF. The CDR3 bases are TGTGCCAGCAGCTTAGTAACTGTCTCCTACGAGCAGTACTTC. The full variable domain, rest sourced from reference TRBV7-2 and TRBJ2-7, is GAGVSQSPSNKVTEKGKDVELRCDPISGHTALYWYRQSLGQGLEFLIYFQGNSAPDKSGLPSDRFSAERTGGSVSTLTIQRTQQEDSAVYLCASSLVTVSYEQYFGPGTRLTVT.

This clone showed up just a few times. The chain recombines TRBV6-5 with TRBJ2-1; tentative D call: TRBD2 (5 bases). This CDR3 contains 14 residues. The germline gives CDR1 MNHEY, CDR2 SVGAGI. Trimming took 7 bases from V and 8 from J, leaving 18 bases between them. The CDR3 DNA reads as TGTGCCAGCAAACGACCCGAGAGTAGCGATGAGCAGTTCTTC. Amino acid sequence: CASKRPESSDEQFF.

This clone was seen only a few times. The V and J genes are TRBV5-8 and TRBJ2-3; possible D gene TRBD2, 6 bases. The CDR3 is 14 amino acids. V lost 4 bases and J 2 bases, leaving 11 bases between the germline ends. CDR1 SGHTS and CDR2 YDEGEE come from the germline V gene. The CDR3 protein is CASSPGTATDTQYF. The CDR3 nucleotides are TGTGCCAGCAGCCCCGGGACTGCCACAGATACGCAGTATTTT. Full variable domain (missing parts from reference TRBV5-8 and TRBJ2-3): EAGVTQSPTHLIKTRGQQATLRCSPISGHTSVYWYQQALGLGLQFLLWYDEGEERNRGNFPPRFSGRQFPNYSSELNVNALELEDSALYLCASSPGTATDTQYFGPGTRLTVL.

This clone has more than one count but fewer than ten. Germline is not matched at one junction end, which may reflect a read error. The rearrangement uses TRBV7-7 and TRBJ2-5; D gene unclear. CDR1 is SSHAT, CDR2 FNYEAQ, per germline (reference sequence). The CDR3 has 13 amino acids. The CDR3 nucleotides read TGTGCTAGCAGCCCCGGGCAGGCGGAGACCCAGTACTTC. Its translation is CASSPGQAETQYF. The whole variable domain, remainder taken from reference TRBV7-7 and TRBJ2-5, is GAGVSQSPRYKVTKRGQDVTLRCDPISSHATLYWYQQALGQGPEFLTYFNYEAQPDKSGLPSDRFSAERPEGSISTLTIQRTEQRDSAMYRCASSPGQAETQYFGPGTRLLVL.

This clone was detected only a few times. V is TRBV10-3 and J is TRBJ1-5, with D hard to call. The CDR3 has 13 residues. The germline CDR1 and CDR2 sequences are ENHRY and SYGVKD. The CDR3: CAVRVPSNQPQHF. CDR3 nucleotide sequence: TGTGCGGTCAGAGTGCCTAGCAATCAGCCCCAGCATTTT.

This clone showed up many times. The J gene is TRBJ2-4, the V gene TRBV4-1; 7 bases line up with TRBD2. The CDR3 has 16 residues. Trimming took 0 bases from V and 6 from J; bases not matched to a gene: 8. The germline CDR1 and CDR2 sequences are MGHRA and YSYEKL. CDR3 region: CASSQEAGPRSNIQYF. The CDR3 coding sequence is TGCGCCAGCAGCCAAGAAGCGGGGCCAAGATCAAACATTCAGTACTTC.

This clone was counted a few times. The chain uses TRBV2 and TRBJ1-5; maybe TRBD1 (5 bases). This CDR3 is 15 amino acids long. CDR1 and CDR2 from the germline V gene are SNHLY and FYNNEI. V was pared by 6 bases and J by 10 bases, with 22 bases between. The CDR3 coding sequence is TGTGCCAGCAGCCCAACTACGGGACGGTGGGAACCCCAGCATTTT. This gives the protein CASSPTTGRWEPQHF.

In its sample, this clone is medium-sized. At the DNA level, this CDR3 is encoded by other sequences in the same sample as well. The chain recombines TRBV7-2 with TRBJ2-4; D assignment may be TRBD1 or TRBD2 (5 bases each). The CDR3 is 13 residues long. V was clipped by 4 bases and J by 5 bases, with 9 bases between them. CDR1 and CDR2 (germline): SGHTA, FQGNSA. For the CDR3, the DNA is TGTGCCAGCAGCTACCGGGGCCAAAACATTCAGTACTTC. Its protein is CASSYRGQNIQYF.

CDR3 loop: CAWSPSWSSYEQYF. Here the CDR3 DNA reads TGTGCCTGGAGCCCTAGCTGGAGCTCCTACGAGCAGTACTTC. J is TRBJ2-7 and V is TRBV30; maybe TRBD2 (5 bases). This CDR3 is built from 14 residues. Germline CDR1 reads GTSNPN; CDR2 reads SVGIG (reference sequence). Trimming took off 3 bases at V and 0 bases at J, with 12 bases between the two ends.

This chain connects TRBV6-5 to TRBJ1-2; weak D call: TRBD1 (5 bases). Germline V gene data show CDR1 as MNHEY and CDR2 as SVGAGI. Trimming left V 4 bases short and J 3 bases short, with 18 bases between. The CDR3 has 16 residues. The CDR3, as DNA: TGTGCCAGCAGTTCCCATATGAGAGGGGAGGACTATGGCTACACCTTC. Amino acid sequence: CASSSHMRGEDYGYTF.

This clone was seen more than once but under ten times. V and J are TRBV10-2 and TRBJ2-2; TRBD1 is a possible D gene (5 bases). The V end lost 6 bases, the J end lost 4 bases, and 9 bases lay between the germline ends. The CDR3 is made up of 13 amino acids. CDR1 WSHSY and CDR2 SAAADI come from the germline V gene. CDR3 loop: CASREQVTGELFF. CDR3 nucleotides: TGCGCCAGCAGGGAACAGGTCACCGGGGAGCTGTTTTTT.

This clone was counted at least ten times. This chain connects TRBV30 to TRBJ2-4; D perhaps matches TRBD1 (5 bases). The CDR3 totals 14 residues. The germline V and J ends were trimmed by 0 bases and 3 bases, with 9 bases remaining between them. The germline gives CDR1 GTSNPN, CDR2 SVGIG (reference sequence). The CDR3 protein is CAWSVQDSKNIQYF. In DNA, the CDR3 is TGTGCCTGGAGTGTACAAGACAGCAAAAACATTCAGTACTTC.

The chain recombines TRBV18 with TRBJ2-3; D is unresolved. CDR1 is KGHSH and CDR2 is LQKENI in the germline V gene. This CDR3 region has 14 residues. Trimming took off 0 bases at V and 7 bases at J, with 11 bases between the two ends. The CDR3 sequence is CASSPPRSSNTQYF. In DNA form, the CDR3 reads TGTGCCAGCTCACCACCGAGGTCAAGCAATACGCAGTATTTT.

Comment on this clone: One junction end does not reproduce the germline sequence, and a read error may be involved. The rearrangement joins TRBV7-7 to TRBJ2-2, with D possibly TRBD2 on 5 matching bases. The length of the CDR3 is 14 residues. Germline CDR1 SSHAT, CDR2 FNYEAQ (reference sequence). The CDR3 loop is CASSLGINTGELFF. The CDR3 nucleotides are TGTGCTAGCAGCCTCGGGATTAACACCGGGGAGCTGTTTTTT. The entire variable domain, with the rest obtained from reference TRBV7-7 and TRBJ2-2, is as follows: GAGVSQSPRYKVTKRGQDVTLRCDPISSHATLYWYQQALGQGPEFLTYFNYEAQPDKSGLPSDRFSAERPEGSISTLTIQRTEQRDSAMYRCASSLGINTGELFFGEGSRLTVL.

V and J are TRBV13 and TRBJ1-2; the match to TRBD1 covers 9 bases. V trimming: 5 bases; J trimming: 4 bases; junction bases outside the gene matches: 8. CDR1 and CDR2 from the germline V gene are PRHDT and FYEKMQ (reference sequence). The CDR3 consists of 15 residues. The CDR3 DNA reads TGTGCCAGCAGCCCTAAAAGGGACAGGGTCTATGGCTACACCTTC. Its protein product is CASSPKRDRVYGYTF. Full variable domain (outside the CDR3, taken from reference TRBV13 and TRBJ1-2): AAGVIQSPRHLIKEKRETATLKCYPIPRHDTVYWYQQGPGQDPQFLISFYEKMQSDKGSIPDRFSAQQFSDYHSELNMSSLELGDSALYFCASSPKRDRVYGYTFGSGTRLTVV.

This clone was detected ten times or more. This specimen includes other DNA sequences encoding the same CDR3. This chain joins TRBV2 and TRBJ2-7; D not resolved. The CDR3 covers 11 residues. V lost 3 bases and J lost 4, with 4 bases in between. Germline CDR1 SNHLY, CDR2 FYNNEI. CDR3 amino acids: CASSEPYEQYF. The CDR3 DNA is TGTGCCAGCAGTGAGCCGTACGAGCAGTACTTC.

This clone was seen a handful of times. The genes are TRBV29-1 and TRBJ2-3, with 11 bases matching TRBD2. The junction had 13 bases not matched to a gene; V was cut back by 4 bases and J by 7 bases. Looked up from germline, CDR1 is SQVTM and CDR2 is ANQGSEA. The CDR3 totals 16 residues. The CDR3 sequence: CSVVASTSGMGNTQYF. The CDR3 region has the DNA TGCAGCGTTGTTGCGTCGACTAGCGGGATGGGAAATACGCAGTATTTT.

This clone was counted at least ten times. The V gene is TRBV19, the J gene TRBJ2-1; TRBD2 is a possible D gene (5 bases). Germline lookup yields CDR1 LNHDA and CDR2 SQIVND (reference sequence). The V and J ends lost 7 bases and 3 bases respectively, with 19 bases between them. The CDR3 spans 16 residues. The CDR3 loop is CASKLLGSKGYNEQFF. CDR3 DNA: TGTGCCAGTAAGTTATTGGGGAGTAAAGGCTACAATGAGCAGTTCTTC. Looking up the rest from reference TRBV19 and TRBJ2-1 gives the full variable domain: DGGITQSPKYLFRKEGQNVTLSCEQNLNHDAMYWYRQDPGQGLRLIYYSQIVNDFQKGDIAEGYSVSREKKESFPLTVTSAQKNPTAFYLCASKLLGSKGYNEQFFGPGTRLTVL.

Comments on this clone: A far larger clone is just one base off, so this is likely a read error. Other nucleotide sequences from this sample produce the same CDR3. The chain links TRBV7-2 to TRBJ2-1, with TRBD2 matching over 7 bases. This CDR3 contains 17 residues. Looked up from germline, CDR1 is SGHTA and CDR2 is FQGNSA. The CDR3 coding sequence is TGCGCCAGCAGCCCCGGCGGGGGTATAACGGGGGTAAATGAGCAGTTCTTC. This gives the protein CASSPGGGITGVNEQFF.

The chain links TRBV19 to TRBJ2-1, with unresolved D. Germline-derived CDR1 and CDR2 are LNHDA and SQIVND (reference sequence). V was cut by 0 bases and J by 8 bases, with 5 bases left in between. This CDR3 region has 12 residues. This chain's CDR3 is CASSIERDEQFF. The CDR3 DNA reads TGTGCCAGTAGTATAGAAAGGGATGAGCAGTTCTTC.

The chain links TRBV25-1 to TRBJ2-7; 7 bases are shared with TRBD2. Trimming cost V 4 bases and J 0 bases; bases outside gene matches: 6. The CDR3 has 15 amino acids. Per the germline V gene, CDR1 is MGHDK and CDR2 is SYGVNS. The DNA of the CDR3 is TGTGCCAGCAGTGGGAGCGGGGCCCTCTCCTACGAGCAGTACTTC. Translation: CASSGSGALSYEQYF.

This clone was counted only a few times. The V call is TRBV5-1, the J call TRBJ2-7; D might be TRBD2 (6 bases). V lost 4 bases and J 3 bases, leaving 14 bases between the germline ends. Germline V gene lookup returns CDR1 SGHRS and CDR2 YFSETQ. CDR3 size: 14 residues. The CDR3 sequence is CASSMTGLNYEQYF. DNA for the CDR3: TGCGCCAGCAGCATGACCGGACTAAACTACGAGCAGTACTTC.

At least ten counts were recorded for this clone. The V gene is TRBV29-1, the J gene TRBJ2-7; a possible D gene is TRBD1 (6 bases). The CDR3 totals 12 residues. Germline V lookup: CDR1 SQVTM, CDR2 ANQGSEA. V was shortened by 6 bases and J by 5 bases, with 14 bases between the two germline ends. The CDR3 nucleotides are TGCAGCGTAGCCTCAGGGGAGCACGAGCAGTACTTC. It is translated as CSVASGEHEQYF.

This clone was seen a handful of times. The chain joins TRBV30 to TRBJ1-2; 9 bases line up with TRBD1. The CDR3 runs to 15 residues. In germline, CDR1 is GTSNPN, CDR2 SVGIG (reference sequence). J was trimmed by 4 bases and V by 2 bases; bases with no gene match: 8. DNA of the CDR3: TGTGCCTGGAGTCCCTCGACAGGGGGATTCTATGGCTACACCTTC. It translates to CAWSPSTGGFYGYTF.

The sample holds a few counts of this clone. The V call is TRBV5-1, the J call TRBJ1-5, with 8 bases fitting TRBD1. The J segment lost 5 bases and the V segment lost 3 bases, leaving 7 bases of the junction unmatched. Germline lookup yields CDR1 SGHRS and CDR2 YFSETQ. This CDR3 comprises 15 residues. The CDR3 spells CASSWGTGGDQPQHF. The CDR3 nucleotides are TGCGCCAGCAGCTGGGGGACAGGCGGAGATCAGCCCCAGCATTTT.

The rearrangement links TRBV4-3 to TRBJ2-3, with 10 bases aligning to TRBD2. CDR3 length: 16 amino acids. Germline assignment: CDR1 LGHNA and CDR2 YSLEER. Trimming removed 0 bases from V and 1 base from J; junction bases left unmatched: 1. The DNA of the CDR3 is TGCGCCAGCAGCCAAGAGGGGACTAGCGGCACAGATACGCAGTATTTT. Translation gives CASSQEGTSGTDTQYF.

The chain employs TRBV29-1 and TRBJ2-4, with 11 bases lining up with TRBD1. CDR3 length: 13 amino acids. Germline values: CDR1 SQVTM, CDR2 ANQGSEA. V was pared by 3 bases and J by 12 bases, with 7 bases of the junction left unmatched. CDR3 nucleotides: TGCAGCGTTGAGTCGGGACAGGGGGAACCTCAGTACTTC. The encoded protein is CSVESGQGEPQYF.

This clone has more than one count but fewer than ten. The V and J genes are TRBV30 and TRBJ2-2; a possible D gene is TRBD2 (5 bases). Germline V gene data show CDR1 as GTSNPN and CDR2 as SVGIG (reference sequence). The germline V and J ends were trimmed by 0 bases and 0 bases, with 11 bases remaining between them. The CDR3 covers 16 residues. In DNA, the CDR3 is TGTGCCTGGAGTGTAAGGAGAGGGACGAACACCGGGGAGCTGTTTTTT. Amino acids: CAWSVRRGTNTGELFF.

In its sample, this clone was seen many times. The chain is built from TRBV28 and TRBJ1-1; unclear D gene. V dropped 2 bases and J dropped 3 bases, with 4 bases sitting between them. This CDR3 has 12 amino acids. Germline CDR1 MDHEN, CDR2 SYDVKM. The CDR3 region is CASSLGYTEAFF. DNA of the CDR3: TGTGCCAGCAGTTTAGGGTACACTGAAGCTTTCTTT.